The next 2 T cell receptor beta chains were all read from a single sample in a study of blood T cell repertoires in COVID-19. Assay used: immunoSEQ multiplex PCR; TCRdb lists only in-frame clones, some missing. Of 200,000 or so clones listed, about 91% are singletons. The sequenced sample consisted of PBMCs or T cells enriched from blood (not recorded which). The receptors come from a woman aged 40 to 49 with acute COVID-19.

This clone has a single count. The chain recombines TRBV18 with TRBJ2-3, with TRBD1 as a possible D gene (6 bases). CDR1 is KGHSH, CDR2 LQKENI, per germline. CDR3 length equals 15 residues. V shed 5 bases and J shed 0 bases, with 12 bases lying between them. For the CDR3, the DNA is TGTGCCAGCTCATCCCTGAGGGGGAGCACAGATACGCAGTATTTT. Its translation is CASSSLRGSTDTQYF. The whole variable domain, remainder taken from reference TRBV18 and TRBJ2-3, is NAGVMQNPRHLVRRRGQEARLRCSPMKGHSHVYWYRQLPEEGLKFMVYLQKENIIDESGMPKERFSAEFPKEGPSILRIQQVVRGDSAAYFCASSSLRGSTDTQYFGPGTRLTVL.

The chain employs TRBV13 and TRBJ2-1; the D gene is possibly TRBD1 (6 bases). The CDR3 sequence is 15 residues long. Trimming stripped 5 bases from V and 6 bases from J, with 17 bases between. Germline CDR1 reads PRHDT; CDR2 reads FYEKMQ (reference sequence). DNA of the CDR3: TGTGCCAGCAGCATACGACAGGAGTCGGGCAATGAGCAGTTCTTC. Translated: CASSIRQESGNEQFF.